This T cell receptor beta chain was sequenced during a study of shared clonotypes between healthy human individuals. General study points: Among non-shared clonotypes, generation probabilities were lower than among those shared by all four donors.

Concerning this clone: The antigen remains undetermined.

As defined, naive CD8 cells were CD45RO-negative and positively selected for CCR7, with terminally differentiated effector memory CD45RA+ cells excluded. All donors were Caucasian adults living in Nashville, Tennessee. The run depth of the assay was deep. Libraries were prepared by immunoSEQ multiplex PCR; TCRdb keeps only in-frame clonotypes and omits some of them. The repertoire holds around 2.1 million clones, with 90% to 95% as singletons. The V end lost 4 bases, the J end lost 6 bases, and 16 bases lay between the germline ends. The germline CDR1 and CDR2 sequences are MNHEY and SMNVEV (reference sequence). The CDR3 runs 15 residues.

The sequencing input was naive CD8+ T cells from PBMCs. The sequence came from a young man in good health. Some clones in this sample may be carry-over from other donors' samples. V usage is TRBV27 and J usage is TRBJ2-1, with D hard to call. CDR3 in amino acids: CASSSLPAPLNEQFF. CDR3 in DNA: TGTGCCAGCAGTTCCCTCCCGGCCCCCCTCAATGAGCAGTTCTTC.